A single sample gave rise to the 32 T cell receptor beta chains below, sequenced in a study of technical replicates of blood from several donors. Libraries were prepared by immunoSEQ multiplex PCR; TCRdb keeps only in-frame clonotypes and omits some of them. The repertoire holds around 63,000 clones, nearly 95% seen once, with more than 3.5% in the top ten. The sequencing input was PBMCs. These receptors were obtained from a human donor in good health. Some clones in this sample may be carry-over from other donors' samples.

The chain has TRBV5-4 and TRBJ2-1; D is possibly TRBD1 (6 bases). Germline CDR1 reads SGHNT; CDR2 reads YYREEE (reference sequence). CDR3 length: 13 amino acids. Trimming shortened V by 1 base and J by 9 bases, and 11 bases separated the two germline ends. CDR3 loop: CASSLNRVREQFF. The CDR3 DNA sequence: TGTGCCAGCAGCTTGAACAGGGTTCGTGAGCAGTTCTTC.

This clone was recorded once. The chain is built from TRBV6-6 and TRBJ1-1, with TRBD1 matching over 7 bases. The CDR3 extends over 14 amino acids. With 0 bases clipped from V and 7 bases from J, the junction kept 5 bases outside the gene matches. The germline V gene has CDR1 MNHNY and CDR2 SVGAGI (reference sequence). CDR3 residues: CASSYSTGAVEAFF. The DNA of the CDR3 is TGTGCCAGCAGTTACTCTACAGGGGCGGTTGAAGCTTTCTTT.

This clone occurred once. V gene TRBV6-4 combines with J gene TRBJ2-3, with 8 bases matching TRBD2. Per the germline V gene, CDR1 is MRHNA and CDR2 is SNTAGT. CDR3 length equals 14 residues. With V trimmed by 5 bases and J by 6 bases, 7 bases remained unmatched. The CDR3 sequence is CASSFGGASDTQYF. Here the CDR3 DNA reads TGTGCCAGCAGTTTCGGGGGGGCGAGTGATACGCAGTATTTT.

The rearrangement joins TRBV29-1 to TRBJ1-1; D is ambiguous. Germline lookup yields CDR1 SQVTM and CDR2 ANQGSEA. This CDR3 is 11 amino acids long. The CDR3 protein is CSSHSNTEAFF. The CDR3 DNA sequence: TGCAGTTCACATTCGAACACTGAAGCTTTCTTT. The complete variable domain, with remaining parts taken from reference TRBV29-1 and TRBJ1-1, reads SAVISQKPSRDICQRGTSLTIQCQVDSQVTMMFWYRQQPGQSLTLIATANQGSEATYESGFVIDKFPISRPNLTFSTLTVSNMSPEDSSIYLCSSHSNTEAFFGQGTRLTVV.

This chain connects TRBV7-2 to TRBJ1-5; D remains ambiguous. Trimming shortened V by 2 bases and J by 2 bases, and 13 bases separated the two germline ends. CDR1 is SGHTA, CDR2 FQGNSA, per germline. This CDR3 region has 16 residues. DNA of the CDR3: TGTGCCAGCAGCTTATCTGCGGGGTTCGGCAATCAGCCCCAGCATTTT. Its protein is CASSLSAGFGNQPQHF.

The genes are TRBV7-9 and TRBJ1-2, with 9 bases that match TRBD1. The CDR3 spans 14 residues. CDR1 and CDR2 (germline): SEHNR, FQNEAQ (reference sequence). J was trimmed by 4 bases and V by 4 bases; bases with no gene match: 4. The CDR3 nucleotides read TGTGCCAGCAGCTCAGGACAGGGGCCCTATGGCTACACCTTC. It specifies CASSSGQGPYGYTF.

The chain links TRBV10-1 to TRBJ1-5, with 8 bases that match TRBD1. CDR1 WNHNN and CDR2 SYGVQD come from the germline V gene (reference sequence). The CDR3 has 15 residues. The V gene end was trimmed by 9 bases and the J gene end by 2 bases; junction bases not matched to a gene: 9. CDR3 region: CASTIRGLGNQPQHF. For the CDR3, the DNA is TGCGCCAGTACGATCAGGGGGCTAGGCAATCAGCCCCAGCATTTT.

Only one count was recorded for this clone. The rearrangement links TRBV30 to TRBJ2-7; perhaps TRBD1 as D (6 bases). CDR1 is GTSNPN and CDR2 is SVGIG in the germline V gene (reference sequence). V lost 1 base, J lost 2 bases, and 9 bases lay in between. The CDR3 totals 13 residues. This CDR3 is CAWSGDTAYEQYF. For the CDR3, the DNA is TGTGCCTGGAGTGGGGACACCGCCTACGAGCAGTACTTC.

V and J are TRBV7-3 and TRBJ1-1; D is uncertain. CDR1 is SGHTA, CDR2 FQGTGA, per germline. V was pared by 2 bases and J by 6 bases, with 19 bases between. The CDR3 runs 16 residues. The CDR3 region is CASSLGPPWTYAEAFF. CDR3 nucleotide sequence: TGTGCCAGCAGCTTAGGCCCTCCATGGACTTATGCTGAAGCTTTCTTT.

The chain has TRBV2 and TRBJ2-3; TRBD1 agrees at 9 bases. The CDR3 runs to 15 residues. The V gene's germline CDR1 is SNHLY and CDR2 FYNNEI. V shed 7 bases and J 5 bases; nucleotides not matched to a gene: 10. The CDR3 reads CASKWNRGLGDTQYF. CDR3 nucleotides: TGTGCCAGCAAGTGGAACAGGGGGCTTGGAGATACGCAGTATTTT.

The chain uses TRBV6-4 and TRBJ2-1; TRBD2 agrees at 9 bases. The CDR3 contains 14 residues. CDR1 is MRHNA, CDR2 SNTAGT, per germline. The V gene end was trimmed by 8 bases and the J gene end by 9 bases; junction bases not matched to a gene: 11. CDR3 region: CASGGGARVSEQFF. The CDR3 DNA reads TGTGCCAGCGGCGGGGGGGCCCGGGTGAGTGAGCAGTTCTTC.

The genes are TRBV12-5 and TRBJ2-6; D possibly corresponds to TRBD2 (5 bases). The CDR3 runs 18 residues. The germline V and J ends were trimmed by 1 base and 0 bases, with 13 bases remaining between them. Germline CDR1 LGHNT, CDR2 FRNRAP. The CDR3 region has the DNA TGTGCTAGTGGTTTGGGGTGGGGAGCGTTCTCTGGGGCCAACGTCCTGACTTTC. Protein product: CASGLGWGAFSGANVLTF.

This clone came up many times. V gene TRBV4-3 combines with J gene TRBJ2-3, with D maybe TRBD2 (6 bases). From germline, CDR1 is LGHNA and CDR2 YSLEER. The CDR3 extends over 15 amino acids. V dropped 0 bases and J dropped 3 bases, with 10 bases sitting between them. This CDR3 reads CASSQEGRETDTQYF. The DNA of the CDR3 is TGCGCCAGCAGCCAAGAGGGACGGGAGACAGATACGCAGTATTTT.

The chain couples TRBV4-2 to TRBJ2-2, with a possible D match to TRBD2 (6 bases). CDR3 length: 14 residues. V dropped 4 bases and J dropped 7 bases, with 13 bases sitting between them. Germline V gene lookup returns CDR1 LGHNA and CDR2 YNFKEQ. CDR3 amino acids: CASSPSAGNGELFF. DNA for the CDR3: TGTGCCAGCAGCCCCAGCGCGGGGAACGGGGAGCTGTTTTTT.

This chain uses TRBV4-2 with TRBJ2-3, with 12 bases fitting TRBD2. The CDR3 loop spans 16 amino acids. The V and J ends lost 0 bases and 4 bases, in that order; junction bases with no gene match: 2. CDR1 and CDR2 from the germline V gene are LGHNA and YNFKEQ. CDR3 nucleotide sequence: TGTGCCAGCAGCCAAGAGGCTAGCGGGGGGGCAGATACGCAGTATTTT. Translating it yields CASSQEASGGADTQYF.

The chain employs TRBV19 and TRBJ2-3, with D perhaps TRBD1 (5 bases). From germline, CDR1 is LNHDA and CDR2 SQIVND (reference sequence). Trimming left V 5 bases short and J 1 base short, with 10 bases between. This CDR3 spans 14 amino acids. The CDR3 region is CASSPTGGTDTQYF. Here the CDR3 DNA reads TGTGCCAGTAGTCCTACAGGAGGCACAGATACGCAGTATTTT.

The chain couples TRBV27 to TRBJ1-1; the D gene is possibly TRBD1 (6 bases). Trimming removed 4 bases from V and 4 bases from J, with 10 bases in between. The CDR3 contains 13 residues. CDR1 MNHEY and CDR2 SMNVEV come from the germline V gene (reference sequence). The CDR3 here is CASSSGEGTEAFF. The CDR3 DNA is TGTGCCAGCAGTTCAGGGGAGGGCACTGAAGCTTTCTTT.

V usage is TRBV6-5 and J usage is TRBJ1-2; D is perhaps TRBD1 (5 bases). V was clipped by 9 bases and J by 4 bases, with 18 bases between them. CDR1 and CDR2 from the germline V gene are MNHEY and SVGAGI. The CDR3 sequence is 14 residues long. CDR3 amino acids: CASTPGWGGYGYTF. In DNA, the CDR3 is TGTGCCAGTACCCCAGGGTGGGGGGGCTATGGCTACACCTTC.

V gene TRBV2 combines with J gene TRBJ1-3, with D unclear. Between the trimmed V and J ends, which lost 3 bases and 4 bases, there was a span of 16 bases. The CDR3 has 16 amino acids. The germline gives CDR1 SNHLY, CDR2 FYNNEI. The CDR3 spells CASSDGSPGKGNTIYF. The CDR3 bases are TGTGCCAGCAGTGACGGGTCCCCGGGGAAGGGAAACACCATATATTTT.

Only one count was recorded for this clone. The chain carries TRBV5-6 and TRBJ2-7; the D gene is possibly TRBD1 (6 bases). There are 14 residues in the CDR3. V dropped 5 bases and J dropped 7 bases, with 19 bases sitting between them. Germline values: CDR1 SGHDT, CDR2 YYEEEE. The CDR3 loop reads CASSDQGTLGEQYF. The CDR3 DNA follows: TGTGCCAGCAGTGACCAGGGGACCCTTGGGGAGCAGTACTTC.

The V call is TRBV7-2, the J call TRBJ2-7, with 11 bases matching TRBD2. Germline V gene lookup returns CDR1 SGHTA and CDR2 FQGNSA. The CDR3 covers 14 residues. After removal of 5 bases from V and 6 bases from J, the junction contained 6 bases not matched to a gene. CDR3 in amino acids: CASSSSGRASEQYF. CDR3 bases: TGTGCCAGCAGCAGTAGCGGGAGGGCCTCCGAGCAGTACTTC.

The V call is TRBV10-3, the J call TRBJ2-7; 7 bases are a match to TRBD1. V gave up 6 bases and J gave up 2 bases; unmatched junction bases: 4. This CDR3 spans 13 amino acids. Germline V gene data show CDR1 as ENHRY and CDR2 as SYGVKD. Here the CDR3 DNA reads TGTGCCATCAGCGCCGACAGGGCCTACGAGCAGTACTTC. Amino acids: CAISADRAYEQYF.

A note on this clone: This same CDR3 is encoded by further DNA sequences in the sample. The V call is TRBV2, the J call TRBJ2-7; D may be TRBD1 (6 bases). Germline V gene lookup returns CDR1 SNHLY and CDR2 FYNNEI. Trimming shortened V by 5 bases and J by 4 bases, and 9 bases separated the two germline ends. This CDR3 comprises 12 residues. The CDR3 sequence is CASSRTDYEQYF. CDR3 nucleotides: TGTGCCAGCAGTAGGACAGATTACGAGCAGTACTTC.

This clone occurred a few times. V and J are TRBV7-9 and TRBJ2-1; weak D call: TRBD2 (5 bases). V was clipped by 4 bases and J by 7 bases, with 11 bases between them. Germline V lookup: CDR1 SEHNR, CDR2 FQNEAQ (reference sequence). This CDR3 has 13 amino acids. The DNA of the CDR3 is TGTGCCAGCAGCTCTCTAGCCAAAAATGAGCAGTTCTTC. Amino acids: CASSSLAKNEQFF.

This chain links TRBV4-2 with TRBJ1-2; D unresolved. The V gene's germline CDR1 is LGHNA and CDR2 YNFKEQ. The CDR3 runs 14 residues. Deletions cut 3 bases from V and 8 bases from J, with 16 bases between. The CDR3 DNA reads as TGTGCCAGCAGCCAGATATCCGACATATTAGGCTACACCTTC. It yields the protein CASSQISDILGYTF.

The chain employs TRBV5-5 and TRBJ2-5; 9 bases line up with TRBD1. V was pared by 3 bases and J by 5 bases, with 14 bases of the junction left unmatched. This CDR3 is 17 amino acids long. Germline assignment: CDR1 SGHKS and CDR2 YYEKEE (reference sequence). CDR3 sequence reads: CASSWKKMGQGGETQYF. The CDR3 DNA sequence: TGTGCCAGCAGCTGGAAAAAAATGGGACAGGGTGGTGAGACCCAGTACTTC.

This clone was counted once. The CDR3 sequence is CASKRAYSSGSFDEQYF. The CDR3 DNA reads as TGCGCCAGCAAGAGGGCCTATTCTAGCGGGTCCTTTGACGAGCAGTACTTC. The chain links TRBV5-1 to TRBJ2-7; 8 bases are a match to TRBD2. The CDR3 is 17 amino acids. From germline, CDR1 is SGHRS and CDR2 YFSETQ. Trimming took 6 bases from V and 5 from J; bases not matched to a gene: 19. The whole variable domain, remainder taken from reference TRBV5-1 and TRBJ2-7, is KAGVTQTPRYLIKTRGQQVTLSCSPISGHRSVSWYQQTPGQGLQFLFEYFSETQRNKGNFPGRFSGRQFSNSRSEMNVSTLELGDSALYLCASKRAYSSGSFDEQYFGPGTRLTVT.

This chain connects TRBV4-1 to TRBJ2-2; 10 bases match TRBD2. The CDR3 is made up of 16 amino acids. Unmatched junction bases numbered 6, after V lost 6 bases and J lost 2 bases. From germline, CDR1 is MGHRA and CDR2 YSYEKL. The CDR3 sequence is CASSPSGRANTGELFF. The CDR3, as DNA: TGCGCCAGCAGTCCCAGCGGGAGGGCCAACACCGGGGAGCTGTTTTTT.

The chain recombines TRBV5-5 with TRBJ1-2, with 7 bases lining up with TRBD1. Trimming removed 4 bases from V and 2 bases from J; junction bases left unmatched: 8. Germline CDR1 SGHKS, CDR2 YYEKEE (reference sequence). The CDR3 consists of 15 residues. The CDR3, as DNA: TGTGCCAGCAGCCTCGGGACAGCCCGAAACTATGGCTACACCTTC. It encodes CASSLGTARNYGYTF.

V is TRBV9 and J is TRBJ2-1; 8 positions agree with TRBD2. CDR1 is SGDLS and CDR2 is YYNGEE in the germline V gene. V gave up 4 bases and J gave up 9 bases; unmatched junction bases: 9. This CDR3 has 14 amino acids. The DNA for the CDR3 is TGTGCCAGCAGCAGAGCGGGCGGGGGGCTTGAGCAGTTCTTC. Amino acids: CASSRAGGGLEQFF.

This chain connects TRBV7-3 to TRBJ1-5; 8 positions match TRBD1. The germline V gene has CDR1 SGHTA and CDR2 FQGTGA. The CDR3 runs 16 residues. Trimming cost V 4 bases and J 1 base; bases outside gene matches: 6. The DNA for the CDR3 is TGTGCCAGCAGCTCGCGGACAGGGAAGAGCAATCAGCCCCAGCATTTT. Amino acids: CASSSRTGKSNQPQHF.

The chain couples TRBV7-2 to TRBJ1-6; a possible D gene is TRBD1 (5 bases). The ends were cut back, 5 bases at V and 7 bases at J, with 9 bases in the middle. The CDR3 spans 13 residues. Germline CDR1 is SGHTA and CDR2 is FQGNSA. The chain's CDR3 is CASSQQENSPLHF. CDR3 sequence (DNA): TGTGCCAGCAGCCAACAGGAAAATTCACCCCTCCACTTT.